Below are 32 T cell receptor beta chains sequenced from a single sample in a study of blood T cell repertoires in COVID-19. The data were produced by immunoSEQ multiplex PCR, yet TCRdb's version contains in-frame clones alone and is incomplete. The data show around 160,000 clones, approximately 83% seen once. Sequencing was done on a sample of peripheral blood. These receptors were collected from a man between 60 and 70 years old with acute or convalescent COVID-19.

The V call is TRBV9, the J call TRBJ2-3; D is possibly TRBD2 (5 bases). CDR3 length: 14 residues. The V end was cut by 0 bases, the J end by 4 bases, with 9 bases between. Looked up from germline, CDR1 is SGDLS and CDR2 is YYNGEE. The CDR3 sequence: CASSVGRSADTQYF. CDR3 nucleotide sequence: TGTGCCAGCAGCGTAGGTCGTAGCGCAGATACGCAGTATTTT. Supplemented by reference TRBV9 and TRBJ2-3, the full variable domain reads DSGVTQTPKHLITATGQRVTLRCSPRSGDLSVYWYQQSLDQGLQFLIQYYNGEERAKGNILERFSAQQFPDLHSELNLSSLELGDSALYFCASSVGRSADTQYFGPGTRLTVL.

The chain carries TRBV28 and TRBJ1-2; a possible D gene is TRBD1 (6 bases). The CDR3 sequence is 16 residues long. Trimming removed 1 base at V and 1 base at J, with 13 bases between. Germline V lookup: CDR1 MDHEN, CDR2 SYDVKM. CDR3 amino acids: CASSLFSRDNNYGYTF. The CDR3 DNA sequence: TGTGCCAGCAGTTTATTTTCCCGGGACAATAACTATGGCTACACCTTC.

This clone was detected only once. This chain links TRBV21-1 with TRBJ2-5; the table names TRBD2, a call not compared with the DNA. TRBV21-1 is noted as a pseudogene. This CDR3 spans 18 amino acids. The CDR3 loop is CASSKGGPGLADQETQYF. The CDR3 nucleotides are TGTGCCAGCAGCAAGGGGGGACCGGGACTAGCGGACCAAGAGACCCAGTACTTC.

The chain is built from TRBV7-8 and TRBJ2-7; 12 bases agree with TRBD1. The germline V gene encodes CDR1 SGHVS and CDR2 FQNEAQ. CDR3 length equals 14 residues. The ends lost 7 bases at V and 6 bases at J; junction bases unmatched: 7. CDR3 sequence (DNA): TGTGCCAGCACTTGGGGACAGGGGGCGTCCGAGCAGTACTTC. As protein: CASTWGQGASEQYF.

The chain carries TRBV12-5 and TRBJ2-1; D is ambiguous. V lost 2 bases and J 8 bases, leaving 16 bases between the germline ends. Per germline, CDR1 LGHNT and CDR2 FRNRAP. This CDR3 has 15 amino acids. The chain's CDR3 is CASGLIQIFLHEQFF. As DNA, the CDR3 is TGTGCTAGTGGTTTGATACAGATTTTTCTCCATGAGCAGTTCTTC.

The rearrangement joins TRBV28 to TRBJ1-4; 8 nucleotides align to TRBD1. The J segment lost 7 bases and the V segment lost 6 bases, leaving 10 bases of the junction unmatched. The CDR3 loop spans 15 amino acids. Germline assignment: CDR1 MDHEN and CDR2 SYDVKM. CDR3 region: CASSQTTGVFEKLFF. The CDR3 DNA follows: TGTGCCAGCAGCCAGACGACAGGGGTCTTTGAAAAACTGTTTTTT.

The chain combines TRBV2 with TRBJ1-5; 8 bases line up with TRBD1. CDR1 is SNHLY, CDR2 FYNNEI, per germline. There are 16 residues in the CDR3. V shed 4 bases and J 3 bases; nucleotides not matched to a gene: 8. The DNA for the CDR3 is TGTGCCAGCAGTGTACAGGGGGAAGGCAACAATCAGCCCCAGCATTTT. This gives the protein CASSVQGEGNNQPQHF.

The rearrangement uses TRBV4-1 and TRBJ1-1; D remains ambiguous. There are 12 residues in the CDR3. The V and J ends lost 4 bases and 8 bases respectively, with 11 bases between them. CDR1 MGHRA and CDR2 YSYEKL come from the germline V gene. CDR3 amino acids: CASSRTTREAFF. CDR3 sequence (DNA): TGCGCCAGCAGCCGCACGACACGGGAAGCTTTCTTT.

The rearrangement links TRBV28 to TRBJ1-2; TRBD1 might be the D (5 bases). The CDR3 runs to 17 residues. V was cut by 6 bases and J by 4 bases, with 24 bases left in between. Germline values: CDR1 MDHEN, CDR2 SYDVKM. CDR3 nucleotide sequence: TGTGCCAGCAGCCATCTTGGGGCGGGGCTCAGGGCCTATGGCTACACCTTC. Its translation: CASSHLGAGLRAYGYTF.

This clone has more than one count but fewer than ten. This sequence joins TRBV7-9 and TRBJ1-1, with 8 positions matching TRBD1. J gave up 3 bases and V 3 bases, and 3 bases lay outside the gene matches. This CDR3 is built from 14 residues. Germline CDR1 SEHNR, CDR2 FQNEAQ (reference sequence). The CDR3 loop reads CASSFQGADTEAFF. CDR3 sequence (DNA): TGTGCCAGCAGCTTTCAGGGGGCCGACACTGAAGCTTTCTTT. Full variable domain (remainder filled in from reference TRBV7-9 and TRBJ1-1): DTGVSQNPRHKITKRGQNVTFRCDPISEHNRLYWYRQTLGQGPEFLTYFQNEAQLEKSRLLSDRFSAERPKGSFSTLEIQRTEQGDSAMYLCASSFQGADTEAFFGQGTRLTVV.

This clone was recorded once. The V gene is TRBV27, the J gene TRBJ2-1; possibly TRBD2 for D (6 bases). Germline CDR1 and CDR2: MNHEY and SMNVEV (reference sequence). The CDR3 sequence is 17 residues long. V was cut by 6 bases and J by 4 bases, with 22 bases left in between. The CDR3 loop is CASSRDRIGSKYNEQFF. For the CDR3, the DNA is TGTGCCAGCAGCAGAGACCGAATCGGGAGCAAGTACAATGAGCAGTTCTTC.

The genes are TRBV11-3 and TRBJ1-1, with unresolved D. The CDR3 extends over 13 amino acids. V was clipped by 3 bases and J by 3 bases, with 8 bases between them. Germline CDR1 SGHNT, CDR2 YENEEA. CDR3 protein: CASSFGPDTEAFF. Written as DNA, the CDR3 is TGTGCCAGCAGCTTTGGGCCGGACACTGAAGCTTTCTTT. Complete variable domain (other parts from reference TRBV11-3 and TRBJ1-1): EAGVVQSPRYKIIEKKQPVAFWCNPISGHNTLYWYLQNLGQGPELLIRYENEEAVDDSQLPKDRFSAERLKGVDSTLKIQPAELGDSAVYLCASSFGPDTEAFFGQGTRLTVV.

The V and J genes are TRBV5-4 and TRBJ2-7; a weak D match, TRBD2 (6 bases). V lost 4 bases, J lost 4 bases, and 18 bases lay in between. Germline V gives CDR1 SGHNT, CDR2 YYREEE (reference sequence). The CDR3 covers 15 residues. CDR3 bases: TGTGCCAGCAGCCCCCCGGGACGGGGGAGTTACGAGCAGTACTTC. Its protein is CASSPPGRGSYEQYF.

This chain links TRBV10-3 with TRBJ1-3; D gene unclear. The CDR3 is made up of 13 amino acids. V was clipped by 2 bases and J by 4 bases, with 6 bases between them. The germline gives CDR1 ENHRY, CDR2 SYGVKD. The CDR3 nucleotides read TGTGCCATCAGTGAGGGAGTCGGAAACACCATATATTTT. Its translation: CAISEGVGNTIYF.

CDR3 in DNA: TGCGCCAGCAGGGCCGGAGGGCCCGAAGCAGAGACCCAGTACTTC. It translates to CASRAGGPEAETQYF. The gene calls are TRBV5-1 and TRBJ2-5, with D possibly TRBD2 on 6 matching bases. Germline V CDR1 and CDR2: SGHRS, YFSETQ. The CDR3 is made up of 15 amino acids. V lost 5 bases to trimming and J lost 4 bases, with 18 bases between them.

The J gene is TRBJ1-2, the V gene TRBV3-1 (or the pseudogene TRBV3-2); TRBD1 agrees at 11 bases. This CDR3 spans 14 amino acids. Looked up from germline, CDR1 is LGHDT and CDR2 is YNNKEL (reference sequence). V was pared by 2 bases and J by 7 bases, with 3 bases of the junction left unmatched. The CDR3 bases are TGTGCCAGCAGCCAAAGGGACAGGGGGGGTGGCTACACCTTC. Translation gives CASSQRDRGGGYTF.

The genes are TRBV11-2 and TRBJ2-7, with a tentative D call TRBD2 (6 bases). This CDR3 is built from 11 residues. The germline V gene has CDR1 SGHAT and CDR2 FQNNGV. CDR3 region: CASGPNYEQYF. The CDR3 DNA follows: TGTGCGAGCGGGCCGAATTACGAGCAGTACTTC.

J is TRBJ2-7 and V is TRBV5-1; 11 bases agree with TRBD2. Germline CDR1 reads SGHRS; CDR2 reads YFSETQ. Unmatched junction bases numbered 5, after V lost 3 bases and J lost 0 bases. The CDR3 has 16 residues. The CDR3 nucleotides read TGCGCCAGCAGCTGGACTCTAGCGGGGGGCTCCTACGAGCAGTACTTC. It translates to CASSWTLAGGSYEQYF.

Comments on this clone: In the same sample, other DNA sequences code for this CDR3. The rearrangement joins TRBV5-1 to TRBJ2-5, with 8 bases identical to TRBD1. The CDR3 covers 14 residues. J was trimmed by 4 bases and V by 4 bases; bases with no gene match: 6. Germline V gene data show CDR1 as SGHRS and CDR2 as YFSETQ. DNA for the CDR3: TGCGCCAGCAGCGGCGGGACAGGAGGAGAGACCCAGTACTTC. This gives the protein CASSGGTGGETQYF.

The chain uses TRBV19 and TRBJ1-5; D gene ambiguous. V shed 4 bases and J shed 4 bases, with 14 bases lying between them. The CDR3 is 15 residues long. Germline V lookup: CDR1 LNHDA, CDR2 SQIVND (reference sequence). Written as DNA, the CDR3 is TGTGCCAGTAGTAAGCGGGAGCGGCGGAATCAGCCCCAGCATTTT. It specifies CASSKRERRNQPQHF.

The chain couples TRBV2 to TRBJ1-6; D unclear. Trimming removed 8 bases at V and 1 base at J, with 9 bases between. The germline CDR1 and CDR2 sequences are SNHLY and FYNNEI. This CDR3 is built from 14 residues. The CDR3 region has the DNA TGTGCCAGCTCGGAGTTGTCCTATAATTCACCCCTCCACTTT. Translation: CASSELSYNSPLHF.

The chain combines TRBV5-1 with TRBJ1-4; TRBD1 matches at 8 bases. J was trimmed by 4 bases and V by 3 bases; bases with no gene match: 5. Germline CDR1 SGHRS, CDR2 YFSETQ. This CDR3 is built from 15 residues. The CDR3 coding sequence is TGCGCCAGCAGCTCTCAGGGGGCGCTTAATGAAAAACTGTTTTTT. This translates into CASSSQGALNEKLFF.

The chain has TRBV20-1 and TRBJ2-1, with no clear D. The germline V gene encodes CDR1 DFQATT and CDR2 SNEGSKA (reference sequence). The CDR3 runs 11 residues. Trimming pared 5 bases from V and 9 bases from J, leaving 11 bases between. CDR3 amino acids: CSAPKFGEQFF. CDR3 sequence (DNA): TGCAGTGCTCCCAAGTTCGGTGAGCAGTTCTTC.

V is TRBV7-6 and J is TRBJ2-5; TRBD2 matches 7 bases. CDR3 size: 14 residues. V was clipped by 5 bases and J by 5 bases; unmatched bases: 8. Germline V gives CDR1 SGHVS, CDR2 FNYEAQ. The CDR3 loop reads CASSPGGSFETQYF. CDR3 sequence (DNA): TGTGCCAGCAGCCCCGGCGGGAGTTTTGAGACCCAGTACTTC.

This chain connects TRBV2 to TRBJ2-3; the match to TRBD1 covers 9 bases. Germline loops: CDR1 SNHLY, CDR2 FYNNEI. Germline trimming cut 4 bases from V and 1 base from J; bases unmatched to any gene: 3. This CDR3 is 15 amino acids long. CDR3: CASSVRTGGTDTQYF. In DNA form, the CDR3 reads TGTGCCAGCAGTGTTAGGACAGGGGGCACAGATACGCAGTATTTT. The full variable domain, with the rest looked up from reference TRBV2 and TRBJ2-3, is EPEVTQTPSHQVTQMGQEVILRCVPISNHLYFYWYRQILGQKVEFLVSFYNNEISEKSEIFDDQFSVERPDGSNFTLKIRSTKLEDSAMYFCASSVRTGGTDTQYFGPGTRLTVL.

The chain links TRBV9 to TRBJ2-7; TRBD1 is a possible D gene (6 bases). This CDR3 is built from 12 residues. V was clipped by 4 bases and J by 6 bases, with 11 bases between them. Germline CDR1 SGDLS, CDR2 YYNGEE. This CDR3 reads CASSTQGREQYF. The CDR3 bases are TGTGCCAGCAGCACTCAGGGGCGCGAGCAGTACTTC.

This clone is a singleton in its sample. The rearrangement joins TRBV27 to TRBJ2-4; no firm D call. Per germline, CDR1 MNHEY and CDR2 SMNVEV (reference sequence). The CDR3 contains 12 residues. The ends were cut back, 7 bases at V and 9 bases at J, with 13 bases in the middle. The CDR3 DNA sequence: TGTGCCAGCACTCGACTTCGACGCATTCAGTACTTC. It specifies CASTRLRRIQYF.

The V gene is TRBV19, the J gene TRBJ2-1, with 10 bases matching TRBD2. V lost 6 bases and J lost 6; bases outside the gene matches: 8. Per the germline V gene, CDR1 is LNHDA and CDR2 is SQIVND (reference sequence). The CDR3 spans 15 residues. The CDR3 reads CASSLLAGEVNEQFF. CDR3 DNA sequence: TGTGCCAGTAGCCTCCTAGCGGGAGAGGTCAATGAGCAGTTCTTC.

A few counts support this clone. The CDR3: CASSLGDRRNEQFF. As DNA, the CDR3 is TGTGCCAGCAGTTTAGGGGACAGACGTAATGAGCAGTTCTTC. The chain couples TRBV28 to TRBJ2-1; 7 bases line up with TRBD1. The V and J ends lost 2 bases and 7 bases, in that order; junction bases with no gene match: 5. The CDR3 length is 14 residues. Germline-derived CDR1 and CDR2 are MDHEN and SYDVKM.

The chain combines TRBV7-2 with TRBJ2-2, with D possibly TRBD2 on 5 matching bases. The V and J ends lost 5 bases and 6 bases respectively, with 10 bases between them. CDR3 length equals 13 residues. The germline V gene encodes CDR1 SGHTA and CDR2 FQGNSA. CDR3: CASSRRLPGELFF. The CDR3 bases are TGTGCCAGCAGCCGGCGACTACCCGGGGAGCTGTTTTTT.

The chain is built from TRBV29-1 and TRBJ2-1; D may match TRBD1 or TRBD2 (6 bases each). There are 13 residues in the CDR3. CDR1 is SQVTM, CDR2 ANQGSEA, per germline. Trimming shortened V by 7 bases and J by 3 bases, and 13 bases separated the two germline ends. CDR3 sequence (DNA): TGCAGCGGGGGGGCTAGTGTCTACAATGAGCAGTTCTTC. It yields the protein CSGGASVYNEQFF.

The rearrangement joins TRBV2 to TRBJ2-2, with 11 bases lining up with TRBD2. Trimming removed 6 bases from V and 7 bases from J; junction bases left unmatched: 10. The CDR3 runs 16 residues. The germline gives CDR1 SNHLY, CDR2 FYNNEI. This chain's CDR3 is CASRPSSGRVDGELFF. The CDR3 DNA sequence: TGTGCCAGCAGACCGAGTAGCGGGAGGGTGGACGGGGAGCTGTTTTTT.